The clone carrying this T cell receptor (beta chain) has more than one count but fewer than ten. This sample is part of a study of early T cells in non-severe SARS-CoV-2 infection. MiXCR, applied by TCRdb to the 5' RACE reads, yields one record per CDR3 protein. This sample has roughly 30,000 distinct CDR3 sequences, with about 6% found just once. Trimming cost V 4 bases and J 0 bases, with 22 bases left between them. CDR1 is SGHKS, CDR2 YYEKEE, per germline (reference sequence). The CDR3 totals 18 residues. The sample was whole blood. This rearrangement joins TRBV5-5 to TRBJ1-1; maybe TRBD1 (5 bases). The receptor was isolated from an adult who was a healthcare worker with PCR-confirmed SARS-CoV-2 infection or an uninfected control (not recorded which). The CDR3 spells CASSPSGGTKFVNTEAFF. As DNA, the CDR3 is TGTGCCAGCAGCCCTTCGGGGGGGACCAAATTTGTGAACACTGAAGCTTTCTTT.